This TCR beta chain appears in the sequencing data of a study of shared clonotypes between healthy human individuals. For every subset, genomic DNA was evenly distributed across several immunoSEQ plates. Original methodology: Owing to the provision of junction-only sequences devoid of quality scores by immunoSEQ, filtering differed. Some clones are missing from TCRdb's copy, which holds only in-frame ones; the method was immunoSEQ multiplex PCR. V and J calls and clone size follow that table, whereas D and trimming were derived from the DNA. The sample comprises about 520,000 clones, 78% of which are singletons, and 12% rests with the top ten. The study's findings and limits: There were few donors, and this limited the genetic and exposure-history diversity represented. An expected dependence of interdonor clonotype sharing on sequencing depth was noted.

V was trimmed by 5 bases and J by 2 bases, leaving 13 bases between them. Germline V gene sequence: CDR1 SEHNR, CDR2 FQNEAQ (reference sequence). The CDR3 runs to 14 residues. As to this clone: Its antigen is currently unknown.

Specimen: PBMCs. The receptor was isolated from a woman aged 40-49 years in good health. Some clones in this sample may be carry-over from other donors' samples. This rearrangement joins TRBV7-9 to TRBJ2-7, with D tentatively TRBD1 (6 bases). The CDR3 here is CASSGGGLAYEQYF. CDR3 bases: TGTGCCAGCAGCGGGGGCGGCCTCGCCTACGAGCAGTACTTC. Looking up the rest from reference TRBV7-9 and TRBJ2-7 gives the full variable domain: DTGVSQNPRHKITKRGQNVTFRCDPISEHNRLYWYRQTLGQGPEFLTYFQNEAQLEKSRLLSDRFSAERPKGSFSTLEIQRTEQGDSAMYLCASSGGGLAYEQYFGPGTRLTVT.